These 23 T cell receptor beta chains were all obtained from the same sample, sequenced in a study of T cells after somatic rescue of genetic block (dated by TCRdb to between 2020 and 2021). Library preparation was by the immunoSEQ multiplex PCR assay. The table was pulled from immuneACCESS by TCRdb, which kept in-frame rearrangements only. Such tables lose some clones; where checked, under half of the loss comes from unresolved V genes, and the rest has no known cause. The sample data list tens of thousands of clones, and approximately 90% of these were observed just once. The top ten clones comprise roughly 1.7% of the sample. The sequenced material came from peripheral blood mononuclear cells (PBMCs). These receptors were obtained from a woman aged 18 to 35.

The chain carries TRBV19 and TRBJ1-1; D may be TRBD1 (5 bases). CDR3 length equals 14 residues. With 2 bases removed from V and 1 base from J, the gap between germline ends came to 8 bases. CDR1 and CDR2 (germline): LNHDA, SQIVND (reference sequence). CDR3 nucleotide sequence: TGTGCCAGTAGTATATCGGGGCGGAACACTGAAGCTTTCTTT. Translated: CASSISGRNTEAFF.

Note on this clone: Its ends do not fully match the called genes, so a read error is possible. V gene TRBV7-7 combines with J gene TRBJ2-1, with TRBD1 as a possible D gene (5 bases). CDR3 length equals 15 residues. Germline values: CDR1 SSHAT, CDR2 FNYEAQ (reference sequence). The CDR3 sequence is CASSSLGASYNEQFF. CDR3 sequence (DNA): TGTGCTAGCAGCTCGCTAGGGGCTTCCTACAATGAGCAGTTCTTC.

The chain combines TRBV28 with TRBJ2-7, with TRBD1 matching 7 bases. Per germline, CDR1 MDHEN and CDR2 SYDVKM. The CDR3 covers 13 residues. J was trimmed by 2 bases and V by 8 bases; bases with no gene match: 6. CDR3 nucleotides: TGTGCCAGCGCGCCGGGACAGCCCTACGAGCAGTACTTC. This encodes CASAPGQPYEQYF.

The V call is TRBV10-3, the J call TRBJ2-1, with D unresolved. Germline CDR1 is ENHRY and CDR2 is SYGVKD. This CDR3 has 14 amino acids. The V and J ends lost 6 bases and 0 bases respectively, with 9 bases between them. The CDR3 here is CAIRRESSYNEQFF. Written as DNA, the CDR3 is TGTGCCATCAGGCGAGAGAGCTCCTACAATGAGCAGTTCTTC.

This chain joins TRBV6-1 and TRBJ1-5; D perhaps matches TRBD1 (5 bases). This CDR3 has 14 residues. Germline V gene lookup returns CDR1 MNHNS and CDR2 SASEGT. V was shortened by 7 bases and J by 5 bases, with 15 bases between the two germline ends. CDR3 loop: CASTALGGYQPQHF. The CDR3 DNA is TGTGCCAGCACAGCGCTTGGGGGGTATCAGCCCCAGCATTTT.

There are a few counts of this clone. The CDR3 DNA sequence: TGTGCCAGCAGCTTAGGAGCAAGGGAGGGTCAGCCCCAGCATTTT. It codes for CASSLGAREGQPQHF. The chain is built from TRBV7-2 and TRBJ1-5; D call uncertain. The CDR3 is made up of 15 amino acids. Trimming took off 1 base at V and 6 bases at J, with 13 bases between the two ends. The V gene's germline CDR1 is SGHTA and CDR2 FQGNSA.

This chain connects TRBV6-1 to TRBJ2-7; 9 bases are shared with TRBD2. The ends lost 3 bases at V and 2 bases at J; junction bases unmatched: 2. Germline lookup yields CDR1 MNHNS and CDR2 SASEGT. The CDR3 covers 14 residues. The CDR3 here is CASSETSGPYEQYF. DNA of the CDR3: TGTGCCAGCAGTGAGACTAGCGGTCCCTACGAGCAGTACTTC.

V is TRBV29-1 and J is TRBJ2-7; 9 bases fit TRBD1. The V gene's germline CDR1 is SQVTM and CDR2 ANQGSEA. CDR3 length equals 16 residues. Germline trimming cut 1 base from V and 0 bases from J; bases unmatched to any gene: 7. DNA of the CDR3: TGCAGCGTTGAAGCCCCCGGACAGGGGAGCTCCTACGAGCAGTACTTC. Translating it yields CSVEAPGQGSSYEQYF.

This clone was recorded a few times. Written as DNA, the CDR3 is TGCGCCAGCAGCTTCGACAGCATGAACACTGAAGCTTTCTTT. Protein: CASSFDSMNTEAFF. The chain is built from TRBV5-1 and TRBJ1-1; D possibly corresponds to TRBD1 (5 bases). Trimming took off 2 bases at V and 0 bases at J, with 8 bases between the two ends. This CDR3 spans 14 amino acids. Germline V CDR1 and CDR2: SGHRS, YFSETQ.

V is TRBV6-4 and J is TRBJ2-2; the match to TRBD1 covers 9 bases. In germline, CDR1 is MRHNA, CDR2 SNTAGT. This CDR3 is built from 16 residues. Germline trimming cut 6 bases from V and 4 bases from J; bases unmatched to any gene: 9. Here the CDR3 reads CASSLSTGQGTGELFF. Here the CDR3 DNA reads TGTGCCAGCAGCCTGAGTACGGGACAGGGCACCGGGGAGCTGTTTTTT.

The chain couples TRBV12-5 to TRBJ1-5; no clear D. This CDR3 contains 12 residues. The germline gives CDR1 LGHNT, CDR2 FRNRAP. V lost 2 bases, J lost 9 bases, and 8 bases lay in between. The CDR3 nucleotides are TGTGCTAGTGGTTTGTCGGATCGGCCCCAGCATTTT. Translated: CASGLSDRPQHF.

This clone has just one count. The genes are TRBV6-1 and TRBJ2-1; D gene unclear. CDR1 and CDR2 (germline): MNHNS, SASEGT. V was pared by 6 bases and J by 12 bases, with 15 bases between. CDR3 length: 12 amino acids. The CDR3 here is CASSPATEWQFF. CDR3 DNA: TGTGCCAGCAGCCCGGCGACCGAATGGCAGTTCTTC.

The rearrangement uses TRBV5-1 and TRBJ2-7; the match to TRBD2 covers 8 bases. V was clipped by 4 bases and J by 0 bases; unmatched bases: 9. CDR1 is SGHRS and CDR2 is YFSETQ in the germline V gene. There are 16 residues in the CDR3. Written as DNA, the CDR3 is TGCGCCAGCAGCCGCACGACGGGAGGGAGCTCCTACGAGCAGTACTTC. It specifies CASSRTTGGSSYEQYF.

V gene TRBV27 combines with J gene TRBJ2-3; possible D gene TRBD2, 6 bases. V was shortened by 3 bases and J by 2 bases, with 18 bases between the two germline ends. The CDR3 covers 17 residues. Germline V gene lookup returns CDR1 MNHEY and CDR2 SMNVEV (reference sequence). In DNA form, the CDR3 reads TGTGCCAGCAGTTTTTCTCTGTGGGGAGGCCCCACAGATACGCAGTATTTT. Its protein product is CASSFSLWGGPTDTQYF.

The J gene is TRBJ2-2, the V gene TRBV29-1; 7 bases are shared with TRBD1. V shed 5 bases and J 3 bases; nucleotides not matched to a gene: 3. Germline-derived CDR1 and CDR2 are SQVTM and ANQGSEA. CDR3 length: 13 residues. CDR3 residues: CSVPGTDTGELFF. As DNA, the CDR3 is TGCAGCGTTCCCGGGACAGACACCGGGGAGCTGTTTTTT.

This clone was recorded only once. The V gene is TRBV2, the J gene TRBJ2-1; no clear D gene. The germline V and J ends were trimmed by 6 bases and 5 bases, with 20 bases remaining between them. The CDR3 sequence is 16 residues long. CDR1 SNHLY and CDR2 FYNNEI come from the germline V gene. The CDR3 DNA sequence: TGTGCCAGCAGCCCGGCCCCTAGTAAGCCAGACAATGAGCAGTTCTTC. Translating it yields CASSPAPSKPDNEQFF.

With regard to this clone: At one end, the junction sequence differs from germline, possibly due to a read error. V usage is TRBV6-5 and J usage is TRBJ2-7; 10 positions agree with TRBD1. This CDR3 spans 15 amino acids. In germline, CDR1 is MNHEY, CDR2 SVGAGI. CDR3 in amino acids: CASRYSRDRGYEQYF. The CDR3 region has the DNA TGTGCCAGCAGGTACTCCCGGGACAGGGGCTACGAGCAGTACTTC.

The chain recombines TRBV5-1 with TRBJ2-6; the D gene is possibly TRBD2 (5 bases). Germline-derived CDR1 and CDR2 are SGHRS and YFSETQ. The CDR3 sequence is 19 residues long. Trimming left V 0 bases short and J 1 base short, with 17 bases between. CDR3 amino acids: CASSLVPLGRLSGANVLTF. The CDR3 DNA sequence: TGCGCCAGCAGCTTGGTTCCGCTAGGGAGATTGTCTGGGGCCAACGTCCTGACTTTC.

V is TRBV6-5 and J is TRBJ2-5; D is perhaps TRBD1 or TRBD2 (5 bases each). The DNA end favors TRBJ2-7, so the J call may be wrong. Germline V gene data show CDR1 as MNHEY and CDR2 as SVGAGI. The CDR3 loop spans 16 amino acids. CDR3: CASSSHRTQGAHEQYF. In DNA form, the CDR3 reads TGTGCCAGCAGTTCCCATCGGACTCAGGGTGCCCACGAGCAGTACTTC.

The V gene is TRBV19, the J gene TRBJ2-1; perhaps TRBD2 as D (6 bases). V lost 3 bases and J 8 bases, leaving 14 bases between the germline ends. Germline V gives CDR1 LNHDA, CDR2 SQIVND (reference sequence). This CDR3 has 14 residues. The CDR3, as DNA: TGTGCCAGTAGTATCGGGGACTTAGGGGATGAGCAGTTCTTC. Translating gives CASSIGDLGDEQFF.

The chain joins TRBV5-6 to TRBJ2-6, with D perhaps assigned TRBD1 or TRBD2 (5 bases each). The CDR3 covers 18 residues. The germline V and J ends were trimmed by 3 bases and 0 bases, with 16 bases remaining between them. Per the germline V gene, CDR1 is SGHDT and CDR2 is YYEEEE. For the CDR3, the DNA is TGTGCCAGCAGCTGGGTTCGGGACGGTCCCTCTGGGGCCAACGTCCTGACTTTC. Its translation is CASSWVRDGPSGANVLTF.

This chain connects TRBV30 to TRBJ2-3; the D is unclear. V was cut by 5 bases and J by 2 bases, with 8 bases left in between. The CDR3 runs to 12 residues. Germline CDR1 and CDR2: GTSNPN and SVGIG (reference sequence). The CDR3 here is CAWGLATDTQYF. DNA for the CDR3: TGTGCCTGGGGCCTCGCCACAGATACGCAGTATTTT.

A word on this clone: A junction end diverges from the germline sequence, so it may reflect a read error. The chain carries TRBV5-1 and TRBJ1-2, with 9 positions matching TRBD1. The CDR3 consists of 16 residues. Germline V gene sequence: CDR1 SGHRS, CDR2 YFSETQ. CDR3 bases: TGTGCCAGCAGCTTGGCCAGGGACAGGGTGAACTATGGCTACACCTTC. It yields the protein CASSLARDRVNYGYTF.